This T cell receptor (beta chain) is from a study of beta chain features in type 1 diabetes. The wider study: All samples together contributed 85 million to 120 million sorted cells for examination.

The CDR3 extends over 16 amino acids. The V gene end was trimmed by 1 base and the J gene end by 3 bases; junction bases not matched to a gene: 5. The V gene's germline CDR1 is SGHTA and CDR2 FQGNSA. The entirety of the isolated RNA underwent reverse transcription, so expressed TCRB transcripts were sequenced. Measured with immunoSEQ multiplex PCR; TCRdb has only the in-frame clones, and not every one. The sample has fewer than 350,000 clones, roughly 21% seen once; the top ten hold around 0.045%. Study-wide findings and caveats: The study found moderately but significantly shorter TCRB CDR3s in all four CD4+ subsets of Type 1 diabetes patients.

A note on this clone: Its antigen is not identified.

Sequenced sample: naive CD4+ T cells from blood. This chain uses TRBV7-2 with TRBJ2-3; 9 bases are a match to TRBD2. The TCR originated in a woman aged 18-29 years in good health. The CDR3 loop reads CASSLGRLAGTDTQYF. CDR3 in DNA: TGTGCCAGCAGCTTAGGGCGGCTAGCGGGGACAGATACGCAGTATTTT.